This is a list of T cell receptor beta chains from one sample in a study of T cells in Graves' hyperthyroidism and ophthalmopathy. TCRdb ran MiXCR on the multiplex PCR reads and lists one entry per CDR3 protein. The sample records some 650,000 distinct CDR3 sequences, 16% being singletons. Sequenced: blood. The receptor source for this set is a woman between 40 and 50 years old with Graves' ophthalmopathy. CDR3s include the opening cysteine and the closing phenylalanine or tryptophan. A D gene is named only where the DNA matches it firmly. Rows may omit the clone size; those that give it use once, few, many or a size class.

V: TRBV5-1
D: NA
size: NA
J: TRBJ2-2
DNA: TGCGCCAGCAGCTTGGGGGCCGCTCGCAGCACCGGGGAGCTGTTTTTT
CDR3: CASSLGAARSTGELFF

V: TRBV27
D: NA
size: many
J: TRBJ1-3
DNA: TGTGCCAGCAGTTTGCCGACGGAACCTCAGTCCTCTGGAAACACCATATATTTT
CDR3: CASSLPTEPQSSGNTIYF

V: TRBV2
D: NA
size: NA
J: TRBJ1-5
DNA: TGTGCCAGCAGTGCCAGGACCTCCCAGCCCCAGCATTTT
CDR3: CASSARTSQPQHF

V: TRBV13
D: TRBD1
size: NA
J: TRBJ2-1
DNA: TGTGCCAGCAGCAATACGGGACAGGGGGTCAATGAGCAGTTCTTC
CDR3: CASSNTGQGVNEQFF

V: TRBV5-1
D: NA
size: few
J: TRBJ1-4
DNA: TGCGCCAGCAGCCCTCTCTCTATCGGGGGGGGTGAAAAACTGTTTTTT
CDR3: CASSPLSIGGGEKLFF

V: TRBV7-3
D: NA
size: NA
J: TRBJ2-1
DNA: TGTGCCAGCAGCCCTCAGGGGGGGGGGCATAGTGAGCAGTTCTTC
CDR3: CASSPQGGGHSEQFF

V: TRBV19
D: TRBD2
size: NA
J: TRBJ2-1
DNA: TGTGCCAGTAGTGTCGGGGGAGGGGAGCAGTTCTTC
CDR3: CASSVGGGEQFF

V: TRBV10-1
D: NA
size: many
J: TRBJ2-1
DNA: TGCGCCAGCAGTGTAGGGCAGGGACACAATGAGCAGTTCTTC
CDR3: CASSVGQGHNEQFF

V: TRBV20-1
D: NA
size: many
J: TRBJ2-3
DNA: TGCAGTGCTAGAGATTTCCGAACAGATACGCAGTATTTT
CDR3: CSARDFRTDTQYF

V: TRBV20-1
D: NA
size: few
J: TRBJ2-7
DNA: TGCGGTGTGGCCGCGATTCACGAGCAGTACTTC
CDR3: CGVAAIHEQYF

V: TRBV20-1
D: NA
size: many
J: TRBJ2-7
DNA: TGCAGTGCTAGGACGCGAGGGATCCCCTACGAGCAGTACTTC
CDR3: CSARTRGIPYEQYF

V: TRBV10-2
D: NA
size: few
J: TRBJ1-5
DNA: TGCGCCAGCAGTGATGATCGGGGGGCGAATCAGCCCCAGCATTTT
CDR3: CASSDDRGANQPQHF

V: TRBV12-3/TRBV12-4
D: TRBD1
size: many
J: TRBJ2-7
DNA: TGTGCCAGCAGTTTAGGAGGGGGACAGGACGAGCAGTACTTC
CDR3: CASSLGGGQDEQYF

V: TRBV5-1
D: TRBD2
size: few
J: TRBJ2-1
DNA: TGCGCCAGCAGCTCGCTAGCGGGAGATGGAAATGAGCAGTTCTTC
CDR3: CASSSLAGDGNEQFF

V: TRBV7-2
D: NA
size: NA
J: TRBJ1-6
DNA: TGTGCCAGCAGCTTAGGGGGGGGGGGTAGAGGTGATTCGCCCCTCCACTTT
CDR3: CASSLGGGGRGDSPLHF

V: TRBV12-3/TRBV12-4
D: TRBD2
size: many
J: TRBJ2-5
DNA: TGTGCCAGCAGACCTACTAGCGAAGAGACCCAGTACTTC
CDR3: CASRPTSEETQYF

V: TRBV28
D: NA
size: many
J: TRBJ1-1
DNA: TGTGCCAGTACAGGGACGGTTGGAGGTGAAGCTTTCTTT
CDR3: CASTGTVGGEAFF

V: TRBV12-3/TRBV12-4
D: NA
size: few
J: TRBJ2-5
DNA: TGTGCCAGCAGTCGCAGGGGCAGTACGGAGACCCAGTACTTC
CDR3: CASSRRGSTETQYF